The clone carrying this T cell receptor (beta chain) was picked up a small number of times. Its specificity is not known. This sample was taken from a study of cytomegalovirus exposure and HLA in healthy donors. Study-wide context: About 85 million unique TCR sequences came from HLA-typed donors in an early release.

Findings of the study overall: Several V segments, TRBV6-2 and TRBV6-3 among them, could not be told apart and were dropped. Reportedly, cytomegalovirus status was diagnosed with high sensitivity and specificity. A later analysis associated some 18,000 TCR beta sequences with HLA alleles at a 0.05 false discovery rate.

Primers: 60 Vbeta forward and 13 Jbeta reverse. Produced via immunoSEQ multiplex PCR; TCRdb's table is partial and in-frame only. Among 63,000 or so clones listed, roughly 80% were seen once. The CDR3 consists of 14 residues. Unmatched junction bases numbered 10, after V lost 4 bases and J lost 8 bases. The germline gives CDR1 SQVTM, CDR2 ANQGSEA. This receptor was taken from a young woman in good health and CMV-seropositive. The chain carries TRBV29-1 and TRBJ1-4, with 7 bases aligning to TRBD1. The specimen sequenced was PBMCs. The CDR3 spells CSVVDGDRGEKLFF. CDR3 nucleotides: TGCAGCGTTGTGGATGGGGACAGAGGAGAAAAACTGTTTTTT.